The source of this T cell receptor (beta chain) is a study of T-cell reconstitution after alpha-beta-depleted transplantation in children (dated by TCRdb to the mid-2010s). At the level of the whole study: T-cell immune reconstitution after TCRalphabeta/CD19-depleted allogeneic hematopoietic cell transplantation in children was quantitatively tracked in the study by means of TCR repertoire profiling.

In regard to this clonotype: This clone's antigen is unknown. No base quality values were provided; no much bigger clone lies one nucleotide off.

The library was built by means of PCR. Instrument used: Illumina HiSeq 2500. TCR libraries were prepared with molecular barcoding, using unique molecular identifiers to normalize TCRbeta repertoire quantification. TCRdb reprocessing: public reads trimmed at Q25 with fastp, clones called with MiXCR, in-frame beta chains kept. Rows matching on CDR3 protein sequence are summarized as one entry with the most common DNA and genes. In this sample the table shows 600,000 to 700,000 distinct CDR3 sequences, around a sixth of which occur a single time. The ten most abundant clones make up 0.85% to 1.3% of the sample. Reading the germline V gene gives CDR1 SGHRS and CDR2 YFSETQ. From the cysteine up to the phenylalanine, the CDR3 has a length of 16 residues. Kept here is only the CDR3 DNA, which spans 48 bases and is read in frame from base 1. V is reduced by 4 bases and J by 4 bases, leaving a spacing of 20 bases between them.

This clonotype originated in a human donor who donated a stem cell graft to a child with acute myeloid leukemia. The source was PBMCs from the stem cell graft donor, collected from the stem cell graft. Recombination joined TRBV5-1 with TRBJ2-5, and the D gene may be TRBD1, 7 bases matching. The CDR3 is CASSPGGTASSETQYF. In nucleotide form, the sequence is TGCGCCAGCAGCCCCGGAGGGACAGCCTCTTCAGAGACCCAGTACTTC.